These 18 T cell receptor beta chains were all obtained from the same sample, sequenced in a study of cytomegalovirus exposure and HLA in healthy donors. Generated by immunoSEQ multiplex PCR, the TCRdb table keeps only in-frame clones and is missing some. The sample carries about 130,000 clones, approximately 95% recorded once. Material for sequencing was PBMCs. These receptors originate from a man in his late teens or twenties in good health and CMV-seronegative.

The chain links TRBV4-2 to TRBJ2-7; D gene unclear. The CDR3 runs to 15 residues. The germline V gene has CDR1 LGHNA and CDR2 YNFKEQ. Trimming shortened V by 4 bases and J by 4 bases, and 17 bases separated the two germline ends. In DNA, the CDR3 is TGTGCCAGCAGCCGTATACAGAGCCCGATTTACGAGCAGTACTTC. This translates into CASSRIQSPIYEQYF.

The V and J genes are TRBV9 and TRBJ2-1; 8 nucleotides match TRBD2. The length of the CDR3 is 14 residues. The junction had 5 bases not matched to a gene; V was cut back by 0 bases and J by 9 bases. Looked up from germline, CDR1 is SGDLS and CDR2 is YYNGEE. In DNA, the CDR3 is TGTGCCAGCAGCGTAGGGACTAGCTTGCGTGAGCAGTTCTTC. Translating it yields CASSVGTSLREQFF. The full variable domain, its missing parts supplied by reference TRBV9 and TRBJ2-1, is DSGVTQTPKHLITATGQRVTLRCSPRSGDLSVYWYQQSLDQGLQFLIQYYNGEERAKGNILERFSAQQFPDLHSELNLSSLELGDSALYFCASSVGTSLREQFFGPGTRLTVL.

This clone has just a few counts. This chain joins TRBV7-2 and TRBJ2-7, with D tentatively TRBD2 (6 bases). This CDR3 is 14 amino acids long. Per germline, CDR1 SGHTA and CDR2 FQGNSA. Trimming took 6 bases from V and 9 from J, leaving 21 bases between them. The DNA of the CDR3 is TGTGCCAGCAGTTCAGCTGGCGGGAAATATGTGCAGTACTTC. Amino acids: CASSSAGGKYVQYF.

The J gene is TRBJ1-1, the V gene TRBV28; the D gene is possibly TRBD1 (5 bases). From germline, CDR1 is MDHEN and CDR2 SYDVKM. V lost 5 bases to trimming and J lost 5 bases, with 12 bases between them. The length of the CDR3 is 13 residues. CDR3 residues: CASSPGQATEAFF. For the CDR3, the DNA is TGTGCCAGCAGTCCAGGGCAGGCTACTGAAGCTTTCTTT.

The V call is TRBV15, the J call TRBJ2-7; a possible D gene is TRBD1 (6 bases). V lost 0 bases to trimming and J lost 4 bases, with 13 bases between them. The CDR3 has 15 residues. Germline V gene sequence: CDR1 LNHNV, CDR2 YYDKDF (reference sequence). For the CDR3, the DNA is TGTGCCACCAGCAGAGATCATAGGACAGAATACGAGCAGTACTTC. The encoded protein is CATSRDHRTEYEQYF. The variable domain in full, with the rest retrieved from reference TRBV15 and TRBJ2-7, is DAMVIQNPRYQVTQFGKPVTLSCSQTLNHNVMYWYQQKSSQAPKLLFHYYDKDFNNEADTPDNFQSRRPNTSFCFLDIRSPGLGDTAMYLCATSRDHRTEYEQYFGPGTRLTVT.

The chain is built from TRBV6-1 and TRBJ2-1; TRBD2 matches at 8 bases. The CDR3 consists of 14 residues. From germline, CDR1 is MNHNS and CDR2 SASEGT. The J segment lost 7 bases and the V segment lost 2 bases, leaving 4 bases of the junction unmatched. CDR3 loop: CASSEKREKNEQFF. For the CDR3, the DNA is TGTGCCAGCAGTGAAAAGCGGGAGAAGAATGAGCAGTTCTTC.

V gene TRBV7-2 combines with J gene TRBJ2-2; possibly TRBD2 for D (6 bases). CDR1 is SGHTA, CDR2 FQGNSA, per germline. This CDR3 is 17 amino acids long. Trimming removed 3 bases from V and 7 bases from J, with 21 bases in between. As DNA, the CDR3 is TGTGCCAGCAGCTTGCTACGCACGGGAGCCCGGGGCGGGGAGCTGTTTTTT. This codes for CASSLLRTGARGGELFF.

This clone was seen a few times. V usage is TRBV6-1 and J usage is TRBJ2-7; D not resolved. V was clipped by 1 base and J by 3 bases, with 13 bases between them. The V gene's germline CDR1 is MNHNS and CDR2 SASEGT. This CDR3 comprises 15 residues. Here the CDR3 reads CASSEELGLSYEQYF. Written as DNA, the CDR3 is TGTGCCAGCAGTGAAGAGCTGGGCCTTAGCTACGAGCAGTACTTC.

This clone was recorded only once. The chain employs TRBV13 and TRBJ2-3; maybe TRBD2 (5 bases). The germline V gene encodes CDR1 PRHDT and CDR2 FYEKMQ (reference sequence). With 3 bases removed from V and 0 bases from J, the gap between germline ends came to 7 bases. The CDR3 is made up of 14 amino acids. This CDR3 reads CASSFGGSTDTQYF. The CDR3 DNA is TGTGCCAGCAGCTTCGGCGGGAGCACAGATACGCAGTATTTT. The complete variable domain, with remaining parts taken from reference TRBV13 and TRBJ2-3, reads AAGVIQSPRHLIKEKRETATLKCYPIPRHDTVYWYQQGPGQDPQFLISFYEKMQSDKGSIPDRFSAQQFSDYHSELNMSSLELGDSALYFCASSFGGSTDTQYFGPGTRLTVL.

This chain links TRBV28 with TRBJ1-2; the match to TRBD1 covers 11 bases. Germline lookup yields CDR1 MDHEN and CDR2 SYDVKM. The CDR3 spans 18 residues. The V and J ends lost 3 bases and 2 bases, in that order; junction bases with no gene match: 11. The DNA of the CDR3 is TGTGCCAGCAGTTTGGCCCTAGGGACAGGGGGTGAGAACTATGGCTACACCTTC. Translated: CASSLALGTGGENYGYTF.

Notes on this clone: This is likely a read error, given that the CDR3 carries no conserved phenylalanine or tryptophan at its end. The DNA is left out, because the CDR3 cannot be placed on it with certainty; the CDR3 is given as TCRdb lists it. This chain joins TRBV4-1 and TRBJ2-7; the D segment call TRBD2 is taken from the table without a DNA check. 9 amino acids form the CDR3, both terminal residues included. The germline V gene encodes CDR1 MGHRA and CDR2 YSYEKL. CDR3 amino acids: CASSQGSGG.

The chain joins TRBV2 to TRBJ2-5; D is perhaps TRBD1 (6 bases). This CDR3 comprises 13 residues. CDR1 SNHLY and CDR2 FYNNEI come from the germline V gene. Trimming removed 6 bases at V and 5 bases at J, with 13 bases between. The CDR3 DNA is TGTGCCAGCAGCGTACAGGGATTTGAGACCCAGTACTTC. It encodes CASSVQGFETQYF.

V gene TRBV4-3 combines with J gene TRBJ2-3; D call uncertain. The CDR3 has 16 residues. CDR1 and CDR2 (germline): LGHNA, YSLEER. Trimming took off 0 bases at V and 5 bases at J, with 15 bases between the two ends. The CDR3 loop is CASSQDLGSPGDTQYF. The CDR3 nucleotides are TGCGCCAGCAGCCAAGATCTGGGCTCCCCAGGAGATACGCAGTATTTT.

The chain employs TRBV28 and TRBJ1-5, with no clear D. The CDR3 totals 15 residues. The V and J ends lost 4 bases and 0 bases respectively, with 10 bases between them. Looked up from germline, CDR1 is MDHEN and CDR2 is SYDVKM. The CDR3 is CASSSTTNSNQPQHF. The DNA of the CDR3 is TGTGCCAGCAGTTCGACAACCAATAGCAATCAGCCCCAGCATTTT.

This rearrangement joins TRBV13 to TRBJ1-2; D is unresolved. Trimming shortened V by 0 bases and J by 4 bases, and 12 bases separated the two germline ends. CDR1 PRHDT and CDR2 FYEKMQ come from the germline V gene (reference sequence). This CDR3 is 15 amino acids long. As DNA, the CDR3 is TGTGCCAGCAGCTTAGGCCCCGGGGTAGGCTATGGCTACACCTTC. Its protein is CASSLGPGVGYGYTF.

Only one count was recorded for this clone. This chain connects TRBV30 to TRBJ2-7; D is undetermined. This CDR3 is 13 amino acids long. Trimming shortened V by 0 bases and J by 3 bases, and 9 bases separated the two germline ends. Looked up from germline, CDR1 is GTSNPN and CDR2 is SVGIG (reference sequence). CDR3 nucleotides: TGTGCCTGGAGTGTACAGTCAGGCTACGAGCAGTACTTC. Protein: CAWSVQSGYEQYF.

The chain links TRBV4-1 to TRBJ1-4, with D possibly TRBD1 on 5 matching bases. V was pared by 3 bases and J by 5 bases, with 16 bases between. The CDR3 has 16 amino acids. Germline V lookup: CDR1 MGHRA, CDR2 YSYEKL. In DNA form, the CDR3 reads TGCGCCAGCAGCCAGCCAACCGGAGGGGCCAATGAAAAACTGTTTTTT. Its translation: CASSQPTGGANEKLFF.

The chain joins TRBV6-6 to TRBJ2-1, with 9 bases matching TRBD2. Germline V gives CDR1 MNHNY, CDR2 SVGAGI (reference sequence). CDR3 length: 15 residues. V shed 7 bases, J shed 4 bases, and the junction held 8 bases outside the gene matches. The CDR3 coding sequence is TGTGCCAGCACCCCTTCGACTAGCGGTTACAATGAGCAGTTCTTC. This gives the protein CASTPSTSGYNEQFF.